This T cell receptor (beta chain) was captured in a study of beta chain features in type 1 diabetes. About the research overall: Healthy donors and patients had similar age, gender and cell yields. Whole-study findings and limits: The similarity of naive, central memory and Treg TCRB repertoires appeared greater among patients than among healthy donors. The study found fewer insertions and more deletions at VDJ junctions in type 1 diabetes patients.

The investigators reverse transcribed all of the isolated RNA, so they sequenced expressed TCRB transcripts. Read counts averaged about 3.57 million for samples of naive, central memory and regulatory T cells. TCRdb's copy holds only in-frame clones and misses some; the assay was immunoSEQ multiplex PCR. The sample holds fewer than 650,000 clones, 15% to 18% seen once. The V gene's germline CDR1 is MNHNY and CDR2 SVGAGI (reference sequence). With 3 bases removed from V and 5 bases from J, the gap between germline ends came to 10 bases. The CDR3 has 13 amino acids. A word on this clone: Its cognate antigen is unknown.

The chain couples TRBV6-6 to TRBJ1-2, with no clear D. This TCR derives from a man between 18 and 35 years old in good health. The specimen was naive CD4+ T cells from blood. CDR3 DNA sequence: TGTGCCAGCAGTTATGCAAGGGAATATGGCTACACCTTC. Encoded protein: CASSYAREYGYTF.